In its sample, the clone carrying this T cell receptor (beta chain) was seen many times. Its antigen is not identified. This entry comes from a study of T cell repertoires in cytomegalovirus infection. Study-wide points: Identification of carriers of CMV plus the relevant HLA was achieved through cumulative public TCR beta family frequency.

Germline assignment: CDR1 SGHVS and CDR2 FQNEAQ. CDR3 size: 15 residues. V was pared by 6 bases and J by 3 bases, with 8 bases of the junction left unmatched. TCRdb re-analysed the reads in MiXCR, keeping a single row per CDR3 protein. The data show hundreds of thousands of distinct CDR3 sequences, approximately 32% seen once. The chain carries TRBV7-8 and TRBJ2-1; 7 bases fit TRBD2. This clonotype was obtained from a human donor in good health (CMV status not recorded). Some clones in this sample may be carry-over from other donors' samples. Sequenced here: cultured CD8+ T cells from PBMCs, sampled from culture after CMV antigen stimulation. CDR3 coding DNA: TGTGCCAGCAGTCCAAGCGGGGCCCTCTACAATGAGCAGTTCTTC. Encoded protein: CASSPSGALYNEQFF. The whole variable domain, remainder taken from reference TRBV7-8 and TRBJ2-1, is GAGVSQSPRYKVAKRGQDVALRCDPISGHVSLFWYQQALGQGPEFLTYFQNEAQLDKSGLPSDRFFAERPEGSVSTLKIQRTQQEDSAVYLCASSPSGALYNEQFFGPGTRLTVL.